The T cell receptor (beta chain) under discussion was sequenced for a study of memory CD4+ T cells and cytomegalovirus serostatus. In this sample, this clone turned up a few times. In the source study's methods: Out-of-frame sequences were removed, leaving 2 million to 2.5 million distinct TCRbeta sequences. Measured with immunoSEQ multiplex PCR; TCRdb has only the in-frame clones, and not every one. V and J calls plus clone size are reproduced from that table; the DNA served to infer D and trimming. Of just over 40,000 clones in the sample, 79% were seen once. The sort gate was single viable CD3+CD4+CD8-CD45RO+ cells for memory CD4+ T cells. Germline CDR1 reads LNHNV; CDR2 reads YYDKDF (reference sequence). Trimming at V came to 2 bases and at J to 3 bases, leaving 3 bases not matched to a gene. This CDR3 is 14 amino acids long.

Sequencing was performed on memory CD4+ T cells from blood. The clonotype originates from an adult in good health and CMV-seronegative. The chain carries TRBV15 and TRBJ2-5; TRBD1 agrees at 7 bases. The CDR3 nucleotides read TGTGCCACCAGCAGAAACAGGGGAAAAGAGACCCAGTACTTC. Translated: CATSRNRGKETQYF. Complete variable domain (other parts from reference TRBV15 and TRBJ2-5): DAMVIQNPRYQVTQFGKPVTLSCSQTLNHNVMYWYQQKSSQAPKLLFHYYDKDFNNEADTPDNFQSRRPNTSFCFLDIRSPGLGDTAMYLCATSRNRGKETQYFGPGTRLLVL.